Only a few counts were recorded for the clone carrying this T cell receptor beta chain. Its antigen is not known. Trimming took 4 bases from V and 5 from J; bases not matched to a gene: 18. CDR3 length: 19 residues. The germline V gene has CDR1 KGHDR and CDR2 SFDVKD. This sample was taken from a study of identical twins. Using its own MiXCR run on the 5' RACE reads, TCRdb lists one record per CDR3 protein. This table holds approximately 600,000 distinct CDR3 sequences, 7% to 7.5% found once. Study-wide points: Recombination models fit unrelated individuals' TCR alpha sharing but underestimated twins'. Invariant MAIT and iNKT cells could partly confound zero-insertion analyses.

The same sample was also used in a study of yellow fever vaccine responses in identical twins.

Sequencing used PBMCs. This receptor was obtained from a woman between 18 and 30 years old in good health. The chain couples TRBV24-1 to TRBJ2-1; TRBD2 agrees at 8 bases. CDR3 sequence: CATSERSGDYLLKNNEQFF. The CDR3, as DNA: TGTGCCACCAGTGAACGTAGCGGGGACTATCTCCTAAAGAACAATGAGCAGTTCTTC.